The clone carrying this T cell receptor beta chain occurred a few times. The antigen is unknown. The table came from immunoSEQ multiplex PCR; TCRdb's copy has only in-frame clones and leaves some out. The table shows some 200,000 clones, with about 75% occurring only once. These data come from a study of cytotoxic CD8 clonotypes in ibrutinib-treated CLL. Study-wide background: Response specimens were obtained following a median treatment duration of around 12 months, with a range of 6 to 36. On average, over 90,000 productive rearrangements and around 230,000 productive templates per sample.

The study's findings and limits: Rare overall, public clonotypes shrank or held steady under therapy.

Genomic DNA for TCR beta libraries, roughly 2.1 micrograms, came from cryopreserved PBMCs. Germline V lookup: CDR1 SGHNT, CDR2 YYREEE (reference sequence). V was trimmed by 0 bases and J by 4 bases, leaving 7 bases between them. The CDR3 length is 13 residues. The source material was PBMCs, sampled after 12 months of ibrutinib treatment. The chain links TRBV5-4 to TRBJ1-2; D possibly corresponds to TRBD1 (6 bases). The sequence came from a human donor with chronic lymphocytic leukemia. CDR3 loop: CASSLEQGYGYTF. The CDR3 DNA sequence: TGTGCCAGCAGCTTGGAACAGGGCTATGGCTACACCTTC.